Each of the 10 T cell receptor beta chains below was sequenced from the same sample in a study of breast tumors, draining lymph nodes, adjacent tissues. Samples came from axillary lymph nodes draining the breast cancer. TCRdb redid the calling of the multiplex PCR reads with MiXCR, one entry per CDR3 protein. In the table there are more than 80,000 distinct CDR3 sequences, less than 40% of which are singletons. The specimen was axillary lymph node tissue. These receptor sequences come from a female donor with breast cancer. Some clones in this sample may be carry-over from other donors' samples.

In its sample, this clonotype was seen many times. The gene calls are TRBV4-1 and TRBJ2-3, with TRBD1 matching 10 bases. J was trimmed by 3 bases and V by 2 bases; bases with no gene match: 8. Germline V gene data show CDR1 as MGHRA and CDR2 as YSYEKL. CDR3 length: 17 amino acids. The CDR3 here is CASSQIKTGGKTDTQYF. The CDR3, as DNA: TGCGCCAGCAGCCAAATAAAGACAGGGGGCAAAACAGATACGCAGTATTTT.

Ten or more counts support this clonotype. The chain employs TRBV9 and TRBJ2-5; 10 bases are a match to TRBD2. The CDR3 extends over 15 amino acids. The germline CDR1 and CDR2 sequences are SGDLS and YYNGEE. With 6 bases clipped from V and 5 bases from J, the junction kept 10 bases outside the gene matches. The CDR3 nucleotides read TGTGCCAGCACCCAAGCGGGAGGGCCATTCGAGACCCAGTACTTC. It is translated as CASTQAGGPFETQYF.

This clonotype has a count of ten or more. The CDR3 nucleotides are TGCAGTACCCGGACTAGCGGTTCGGATACGCAGTATTTT. Protein: CSTRTSGSDTQYF. The V call is TRBV20-1, the J call TRBJ2-3; 10 nucleotides align to TRBD2. J lost 6 bases, V lost 8 bases, and 8 bases had no gene match. The CDR3 contains 13 residues. From germline, CDR1 is DFQATT and CDR2 SNEGSKA (reference sequence).

A remark on this clonotype: A much larger clone sits a single nucleotide away, making a read error possible. The rearrangement links TRBV6-5 to TRBJ2-2; 7 positions agree with TRBD2. From germline, CDR1 is MNHEY and CDR2 SVGAGI. The CDR3 length is 17 residues. The CDR3 is CASSYSRGGPGTGELSF. CDR3 DNA: TGTGCCAGCAGTTACTCGAGGGGAGGGCCGGGCACCGGGGAGCTGTCTTTT.

This clonotype was recorded at least ten times. V gene TRBV5-1 combines with J gene TRBJ2-1, with 12 bases fitting TRBD2. Trimming took 4 bases from V and 9 from J; bases not matched to a gene: 8. This CDR3 spans 15 amino acids. Germline CDR1 is SGHRS and CDR2 is YFSETQ. The CDR3 nucleotides read TGCGCCAGCAGCGTGACTAGCGGGAGAATCAGTGAGCAGTTCTTC. Protein product: CASSVTSGRISEQFF.

There are a few counts of this clonotype. A much more abundant neighbour one base away suggests this may be a read error. This chain connects TRBV6-2 or TRBV6-3 to TRBJ2-5, with D possibly being TRBD1 or TRBD2 (6 bases each). The CDR3 consists of 15 residues. Trimming removed 5 bases at V and 0 bases at J, with 13 bases between. Germline V CDR1 and CDR2: MNHEY, SVGEGT. The DNA for the CDR3 is TGTGCCAGCAGTCATGGGGGGCGCGACCAAGAGACCCAGTACTTC. Amino acids: CASSHGGRDQETQYF.

As for this clonotype: This may come from a read error, since a much larger clone is one base off. This chain joins TRBV7-9 and TRBJ2-4; no clear D gene. The CDR3 contains 13 residues. From germline, CDR1 is SEHNR and CDR2 FQNEAQ (reference sequence). This CDR3 reads CASSFSAKTIQYF. The CDR3 coding sequence is TGTGCCAGCAGCTTTTCGGCCAAAACCATTCAGTACTTC. Based on the CDR3 plus reference TRBV7-9 and TRBJ2-4, the full variable domain is DTGVSQNPRHKITKRGQNVTFRCDPISEHNRLYWYRQTLGQGPEFLTYFQNEAQLEKSRLLSDRFSAERPKGSFSTLEIQRTEQGDSAMYLCASSFSAKTIQYFGAGTRLSVL.

The sample holds many counts of this clonotype. The chain employs TRBV2 and TRBJ1-4; TRBD1 is a possible D gene (6 bases). Germline loops: CDR1 SNHLY, CDR2 FYNNEI. Trimming removed 3 bases from V and 8 bases from J, with 13 bases in between. CDR3 size: 14 residues. The chain's CDR3 is CASSEGGRGEKLFF. DNA for the CDR3: TGTGCCAGCAGTGAGGGGGGCCGGGGCGAAAAACTGTTTTTT.

This clonotype was counted at least ten times. This chain uses TRBV6-6 with TRBJ2-5; no clear D gene. V lost 6 bases and J lost 5, with 13 bases in between. The CDR3 totals 13 residues. Germline lookup yields CDR1 MNHNY and CDR2 SVGAGI (reference sequence). This CDR3 reads CASRMKLGETQYF. The CDR3 DNA sequence: TGTGCCAGCAGGATGAAGCTGGGCGAGACCCAGTACTTC.

This clonotype has ten or more counts. A much larger clone is a single base away; this may be a read error. The chain employs TRBV20-1 and TRBJ2-1; tentative D call: TRBD2 (6 bases). The CDR3 spans 12 residues. CDR1 is DFQATT and CDR2 is SNEGSKA in the germline V gene (reference sequence). Here the CDR3 reads CSAEREYNEPFF. In DNA, the CDR3 is TGCAGTGCAGAACGGGAGTACAATGAGCCGTTCTTC.